The 26 T cell receptor beta chains below all came from one sample that was sequenced in a study of neurological immune-mediated disorders. MiXCR, run by TCRdb on the 5' RACE reads, gives a single entry per CDR3 protein. The sample includes about 46,000 distinct CDR3 sequences, roughly 2% of them seen just once. Sample: PBMCs. Receptors were obtained from a woman aged 40-49 years with multiple sclerosis.

This clonotype was detected ten times or more. The chain employs TRBV7-9 and TRBJ2-3; D perhaps matches TRBD1 (5 bases). The CDR3 loop spans 17 amino acids. V lost 1 base, J lost 3 bases, and 17 bases lay in between. In germline, CDR1 is SEHNR, CDR2 FQNEAQ (reference sequence). In DNA form, the CDR3 reads TGTGCCAGCAGCTTAGGAATGGCGCTAGGGGCGACAGATACGCAGTATTTT. It encodes CASSLGMALGATDTQYF.

The table lists this clonotype with many counts. The chain carries TRBV10-3 and TRBJ1-1; 7 bases fit TRBD1. V shed 5 bases and J 5 bases; nucleotides not matched to a gene: 14. Germline assignment: CDR1 ENHRY and CDR2 SYGVKD. The CDR3 is 16 amino acids. Written as DNA, the CDR3 is TGTGCCATCAGTATAAAGTTGGACAGGAGGGCGACTGAAGCTTTCTTT. This codes for CAISIKLDRRATEAFF.

This clonotype was observed many times. The CDR3 spells CSARQGDEQYF. The CDR3 nucleotides are TGCAGTGCTAGACAGGGAGACGAGCAGTACTTC. The genes are TRBV20-1 and TRBJ2-7; the D call may be TRBD1 or TRBD2 (5 bases each). The CDR3 sequence is 11 residues long. Germline values: CDR1 DFQATT, CDR2 SNEGSKA (reference sequence). V lost 2 bases and J 5 bases, leaving 7 bases between the germline ends.

This clonotype was counted many times. The V gene is TRBV6-5, the J gene TRBJ2-7; 7 positions match TRBD1. The CDR3 totals 11 residues. The germline CDR1 and CDR2 sequences are MNHEY and SVGAGI. The J segment lost 5 bases and the V segment lost 10 bases, leaving 5 bases of the junction unmatched. The CDR3 protein is CATFTGDEQYF. CDR3 DNA sequence: TGTGCCACCTTTACAGGGGACGAGCAGTACTTC.

Ten or more counts support this clonotype. The chain recombines TRBV5-1 with TRBJ1-1; no clear D gene. The CDR3 length is 16 residues. The germline V gene encodes CDR1 SGHRS and CDR2 YFSETQ. The V end was cut by 3 bases, the J end by 4 bases, with 19 bases between. CDR3: CASSYRSDGDRTEAFF. The DNA for the CDR3 is TGCGCCAGCAGCTACCGAAGCGACGGGGATCGCACTGAAGCTTTCTTT.

This clonotype was observed at least ten times. This chain links TRBV12-3 or TRBV12-4 with TRBJ1-1; 10 nucleotides match TRBD1. The V and J ends lost 6 bases and 6 bases, in that order; junction bases with no gene match: 4. CDR3 size: 13 residues. CDR3 in amino acids: CASRPGTGAEAFF. CDR3 bases: TGTGCCAGCAGACCCGGGACAGGGGCTGAAGCTTTCTTT.

This clonotype has a count of ten or more. This chain uses TRBV6-2 or TRBV6-3 with TRBJ1-2; the D gene is possibly TRBD1 (5 bases). V dropped 5 bases and J dropped 4 bases, with 11 bases sitting between them. Germline lookup yields CDR1 MNHEY and CDR2 SVGEGT. The CDR3 is 13 residues long. The CDR3 DNA reads TGTGCCAGCAGTGTCGCGGGGGGCTATGGCTACACCTTC. It encodes CASSVAGGYGYTF.

This clonotype was detected ten times or more. The V and J genes are TRBV29-1 and TRBJ2-1; D is unresolved. Germline CDR1 and CDR2: SQVTM and ANQGSEA. The CDR3 loop spans 13 amino acids. V shed 2 bases and J shed 4 bases, with 9 bases lying between them. In nucleotides, the CDR3 is TGCAGCGTTGAATCCTCCGTTTACAATGAGCAGTTCTTC. Translated: CSVESSVYNEQFF.

The sample holds many counts of this clonotype. The chain combines TRBV12-3 or TRBV12-4 with TRBJ2-7; D remains unclear. V was trimmed by 5 bases and J by 7 bases, leaving 15 bases between them. This CDR3 region has 13 residues. The CDR3 reads CASSRVGVEEQYF. The CDR3 coding sequence is TGTGCCAGCAGTCGTGTAGGAGTTGAGGAGCAGTACTTC.

This clonotype was detected a few times. This rearrangement joins TRBV7-9 to TRBJ1-2; 7 bases align to TRBD1. This CDR3 contains 15 residues. Germline V gives CDR1 SEHNR, CDR2 FQNEAQ (reference sequence). J gave up 6 bases and V 4 bases, and 11 bases lay outside the gene matches. CDR3 DNA sequence: TGTGCCAGCAGCTCCCTAAACGACAGGGTTGATGGCTACACCTTC. It yields the protein CASSSLNDRVDGYTF.

This clonotype was seen many times. The V call is TRBV10-3, the J call TRBJ1-2, with D possibly being TRBD1 (5 bases). The CDR3 spans 14 residues. V was cut by 6 bases and J by 0 bases, with 11 bases left in between. The germline CDR1 and CDR2 sequences are ENHRY and SYGVKD. The CDR3 DNA is TGTGCCATCAGAGACAGTGTAGCTAACTATGGCTACACCTTC. Translating it yields CAIRDSVANYGYTF.

This clonotype has ten or more counts. The V and J genes are TRBV5-6 and TRBJ2-2; D uncertain. The V end lost 0 bases, the J end lost 3 bases, and 9 bases lay between the germline ends. Germline CDR1 SGHDT, CDR2 YYEEEE. This CDR3 comprises 15 residues. DNA for the CDR3: TGTGCCAGCAGCTTGGTTGGGCAGTACACCGGGGAGCTGTTTTTT. Translating it yields CASSLVGQYTGELFF.

This clonotype was detected ten times or more. The V call is TRBV10-2, the J call TRBJ1-1, with D hard to call. The V end was cut by 6 bases, the J end by 6 bases, with 14 bases between. There are 13 residues in the CDR3. Germline loops: CDR1 WSHSY, CDR2 SAAADI. CDR3 nucleotide sequence: TGCGCCAGCAGGAAGTCTCGAGTCCCTGAAGCTTTCTTT. Translated: CASRKSRVPEAFF.

The sample holds many counts of this clonotype. The chain employs TRBV20-1 and TRBJ1-5, with TRBD1 matching 7 bases. The V and J ends lost 4 bases and 3 bases, in that order; junction bases with no gene match: 3. The CDR3 is 13 residues long. CDR1 and CDR2 from the germline V gene are DFQATT and SNEGSKA (reference sequence). CDR3 sequence (DNA): TGCAGTGCTATTGGGACAGTCAATCAGCCCCAGCATTTT. It encodes CSAIGTVNQPQHF.

This clonotype was detected many times. The genes are TRBV6-5 and TRBJ1-1, with 8 bases identical to TRBD1. The length of the CDR3 is 13 residues. CDR1 is MNHEY and CDR2 is SVGAGI in the germline V gene. The V segment lost 5 bases and the J segment 5 bases; nucleotides outside the gene matches: 4. The CDR3 is CASSTDRGTEAFF. The DNA for the CDR3 is TGTGCCAGCAGTACCGACAGGGGTACTGAAGCTTTCTTT.

This clonotype was seen more than once but under ten times. The J gene is TRBJ2-1, the V gene TRBV5-6; TRBD2 might be the D (5 bases). V was shortened by 5 bases and J by 3 bases, with 12 bases between the two germline ends. Germline V gene sequence: CDR1 SGHDT, CDR2 YYEEEE. The CDR3 length is 14 residues. CDR3 protein: CASSPYTSYNEQFF. CDR3 nucleotides: TGTGCCAGCAGTCCGTATACTAGCTACAATGAGCAGTTCTTC.

This clonotype was counted at least ten times. This chain joins TRBV7-8 and TRBJ2-2; D ambiguous. The CDR3 length is 15 residues. V was cut by 5 bases and J by 2 bases, with 12 bases left in between. CDR1 and CDR2 from the germline V gene are SGHVS and FQNEAQ. The CDR3 region is CASSHGRINTGELFF. The CDR3, as DNA: TGTGCCAGCAGCCACGGACGGATTAACACCGGGGAGCTGTTTTTT.

This clonotype was seen repeatedly, ten times or more. The V gene is TRBV5-1, the J gene TRBJ1-1; tentative D call: TRBD1 (6 bases). Germline V gene lookup returns CDR1 SGHRS and CDR2 YFSETQ. The ends were cut back, 3 bases at V and 7 bases at J, with 16 bases in the middle. The CDR3 is 14 amino acids. CDR3 residues: CASSYADSSFEAFF. CDR3 nucleotides: TGCGCCAGCAGCTATGCGGACAGTTCCTTTGAAGCTTTCTTT.

This clonotype has at least ten counts. V is TRBV20-1 and J is TRBJ2-3; D might be TRBD1 (6 bases). Germline values: CDR1 DFQATT, CDR2 SNEGSKA (reference sequence). CDR3 length equals 15 residues. Trimming left V 4 bases short and J 2 bases short, with 16 bases between. For the CDR3, the DNA is TGCAGTGCTATTGGCCGGGACACCCACACAGATACGCAGTATTTT. As protein: CSAIGRDTHTDTQYF.

This clonotype showed up many times. The chain recombines TRBV3-1 with TRBJ1-5; D gene uncertain. Trimming left V 4 bases short and J 0 bases short, with 7 bases between. CDR1 is LGHDT and CDR2 is YNNKEL in the germline V gene (reference sequence). This CDR3 has 14 residues. The CDR3 DNA is TGTGCCAGCAGCCCTAGCGATAGCAATCAGCCCCAGCATTTT. Its translation: CASSPSDSNQPQHF.

This clonotype was counted many times. The chain recombines TRBV5-1 with TRBJ2-3; 9 nucleotides line up with TRBD1. CDR1 SGHRS and CDR2 YFSETQ come from the germline V gene. The CDR3 has 14 amino acids. The junction had 2 bases not matched to a gene; V was cut back by 3 bases and J by 3 bases. The CDR3 sequence: CASSSGQGTDTQYF. The CDR3 region has the DNA TGCGCCAGCAGCTCGGGACAGGGAACAGATACGCAGTATTTT.

This clonotype was seen ten or more times. V usage is TRBV6-6 and J usage is TRBJ2-7, with D unresolved. Trimming pared 2 bases from V and 6 bases from J, leaving 14 bases between. Germline CDR1 and CDR2: MNHNY and SVGAGI (reference sequence). This CDR3 region has 14 residues. This chain's CDR3 is CASSYGNYKFEQYF. The CDR3 nucleotides are TGTGCCAGCAGTTACGGGAACTATAAATTCGAGCAGTACTTC.

In its sample, this clonotype was seen many times. V gene TRBV5-1 combines with J gene TRBJ2-6; D call uncertain. V gave up 0 bases and J gave up 2 bases, with 3 bases separating them. This CDR3 has 14 amino acids. The germline gives CDR1 SGHRS, CDR2 YFSETQ. The chain's CDR3 is CASSLDPGANVLTF. CDR3 in DNA: TGCGCCAGCAGCTTGGATCCTGGGGCCAACGTCCTGACTTTC.

This clonotype showed up many times. V gene TRBV10-3 combines with J gene TRBJ2-2; D unresolved. Trimming took 7 bases from V and 5 from J, leaving 17 bases between them. The CDR3 contains 15 residues. Germline CDR1 ENHRY, CDR2 SYGVKD. In DNA, the CDR3 is TGTGCCATCACGTCCCTCGCGGTGGGTACCGGGGAGCTGTTTTTT. It is translated as CAITSLAVGTGELFF.

This clonotype appeared many times. Written as DNA, the CDR3 is TGTGCCAGCAGCTATAACCCAACCCAATCATCCACAGATACGCAGTATTTT. It translates to CASSYNPTQSSTDTQYF. The V gene is TRBV7-3, the J gene TRBJ2-3; the D is unclear. Germline CDR1 is SGHTA and CDR2 is FQGTGA. CDR3 length equals 17 residues. V was trimmed by 4 bases and J by 2 bases, leaving 19 bases between them.

This clonotype was detected a few times. The germline gene is not matched at one end of the junction; a read error may be the cause. CDR3 region: CASSSKQGYNQHQHF. The DNA for the CDR3 is TGTGCCAGCAGTTCGAAACAGGGCTACAATCAGCACCAGCATTTT. The V gene is TRBV12-3 or TRBV12-4, the J gene TRBJ1-5; D may be TRBD1 (6 bases). The CDR3 has 15 residues.